This TCR beta chain was sequenced in a study of blood T cells in healthy people across ages. Per sample, no less than 6 micrograms of total RNA were extracted. Deletions cut 7 bases from V and 6 bases from J, with 15 bases between. This CDR3 has 14 amino acids. CDR1 is LNHNV and CDR2 is YYDKDF in the germline V gene (reference sequence). Primed by a sample-barcoded 5' primer and a J-beta primer mix, a second PCR proceeded for 7 to 11 cycles. TCRdb redid the calling of the 5' RACE reads with MiXCR, one entry per CDR3 protein. The sample records more than 500,000 distinct CDR3 sequences, approximately 26% being singletons. The same data also contributed to another study, on T cells of mothers and their children. This second study says: All extracted RNA went into cDNA synthesis, roughly 1.5 ug per 15 ul. Reads recorded for TCR beta CDR3 numbered over 9.5 million per mother and several million per child.

This rearrangement joins TRBV15 to TRBJ2-2; TRBD1 is a possible D gene (6 bases). The receptor comes from a boy younger than 10 in good health. Sequences were obtained from blood. This CDR3 is CATTQGASAGELFF. CDR3 DNA sequence: TGTGCCACCACACAGGGAGCTAGTGCCGGGGAGCTGTTTTTT.